What follows is one T cell receptor beta chain and its context. It has no known antigen specificity. Qualities for individual bases were not recorded, and no much larger clone is one base off. This sample was included in a study of cytomegalovirus exposure and HLA in healthy donors (dated by TCRdb to about 2017). Regarding the study in general: An earlier analysis of roughly 570 of the donors reported roughly 300 Gb of sequence data and around 100 million unique TCR beta sequences obtained from roughly 170 million T cells. Approximately 300 gigabases of sequencing data and roughly 80 million unique TCR sequences made up an early release that covered around 640 HLA-typed donors. Of the roughly 400 genotyped donors, over 65% fell in the genetic ancestry cluster associated with self-reported Caucasian donors. The study aimed to test whether signatures of past pathogen exposure could be identified by cataloging public T cell receptors. Using immunosequencing, the study profiled T cell repertoires from around 670 subjects and related those repertoires to cytomegalovirus serostatus. In addition to the first cohort of hundreds of subjects, a separate validation cohort of approximately 130 different subjects was used. To predict cytomegalovirus infection status, the study brought together high-throughput TCR immunosequencing, statistical association of individual TCRs with disease status, and machine learning. A later analysis re-analyzed previously published TCR beta repertoires from 666 donors and added high-resolution HLA genotyping to study TCR occurrence patterns. Rather than using new phenotypic data, the later analysis identified candidate immune exposures from TCR beta sequences and from how often those sequences occurred across donors. An earlier analysis of 587 of the donors used high-throughput TCR beta sequencing to judge whether each TCR beta V gene segment behaved as functional or pseudogenic. Donor age, sex, ethnicity and CMV serostatus were compiled together with the repertoire data. In a later genetic analysis, genome-wide SNP genotypes for about three fifths of the roughly 670 donors were used, and that subset was treated as a discovery cohort. Every repertoire in the discovery cohort had been generated on one and the same sequencing platform. Class I and class II HLA loci were covered by the typing at four-digit resolution. The number of typed donors differed by locus: about 620-630 for A, B, C, DRB1 and DQB1; approximately 520 for DQA1; 600 to 610 for DPA1; and around 470 for DPB1. Roughly 5 DR-DQ haplotypes were handled as single units for association and clustering because linkage in the cohort was strong. On average, roughly 250,000 unique TCR beta nucleotide sequences were sequenced per donor among 398 genotyped donors of the cohort, with approximately 18% of those sequences being non-productive. Study-wide conclusions, independent of this receptor: Compared with the approximately 720-donor mean, donors in an Asian-associated ancestry cluster had fewer N-insertions in productive TCRs, according to a later genetic analysis. The sequencing pipeline was judged likely to have produced a cluster of highly shared sequence variants as a technical artifact. The study listed 150 to 200 TCR beta chains as associated with cytomegalovirus. Because HLA typing was missing for some donors at each locus, association tests included only the typed subset. Most TCR sequences were seen in very few donors, while some public TCRs were found in many individuals. A further reported finding was that TCR beta sequences accurately predicted the HLA-A and HLA-B alleles for most subjects in the first cohort. Several of the top co-occurrence clusters appeared to be linked to parvovirus B19, influenza, CMV and Epstein-Barr virus, according to a later analysis. Linkage disequilibrium might explain the correlated functional status among segregating V segments, but an unknown experimental factor could not be ruled out. In a later analysis, 16,951 TCR beta sequences were associated with specific HLA alleles at a false discovery rate of 0.05. Cytomegalovirus status was reported to be diagnosed by the classifier with high specificity and sensitivity in both the original and validation cohorts. Roughly uniform sequencing depth across donors was assumed in presence/absence analyses, although this assumption may not hold. A few of the identified cytomegalovirus-associated TCR beta chains were confirmed in vitro to be specific for cytomegalovirus antigens. Because the 87-base-pair reads could not distinguish some IMGT-functional V segments, including TRBV6-2 and TRBV6-3, those segments were excluded. V-gene and J-gene trimming of TCR beta chains was associated with a missense DCLRE1C variant in a later genetic analysis, and the association was replicated in an independent cohort. In an earlier analysis of over 550 of the donors, most TCR beta V segments were observed in productive rearrangements about 87% or about 30% of the time, broadly matching IMGT annotations. In a later analysis, HLA-associated TCR beta chains showed more clonal expansion and lower generation probabilities than non-associated chains that were equally common. It was suggested by the authors that the approach could potentially be generalized to other disease states and immunological phenotypes. This cohort had only TCR beta chains sequenced, and the lack of alpha or paired-chain data limited which features could be detected. Assigning TCR associations to individual alleles was difficult when HLA alleles, especially DR and DQ, strongly co-occurred. For the cohort, immune exposure information was limited to CMV serostatus. In a later analysis, the rate of TCR association differed among HLA loci, with DRB1 alleles having the most associated TCRs and HLA-C alleles having the fewest. A later analysis found that most CMV-associated TCR beta chains appeared HLA-restricted, with HLA associations seemingly driven largely by CMV exposure. Because counts were too low, roughly 17 rarely observed V segments, including chromosome 9 orphons, were left out of the earlier analysis of a few hundred of the donors.

Library creation used the immunoSEQ multiplex PCR assay. A mixture of 60 forward primers for TCR Vbeta segments and 13 reverse primers for TCR Jbeta segments was used in the multiplex PCR. Amplification of the CDR3 region of rearranged TCR beta genes was performed with a multiplex PCR assay on genomic DNA. The amplified TCR beta libraries were sequenced on the Illumina HiSeq System as 87-base-pair reads. On the authors' methods: A later analysis tallied roughly 76 million unique TCR beta chains across the approximately 670 repertoires, and approximately 12 million of those chains were shared by two or more donors. A nearest-neighbor algorithm error-corrected the raw reads and collapsed the reads into unique sequences, merging closely related sequences to remove PCR and sequencing errors. Alignment of CDR3 sequences to IMGT reference sequences was used to assign V, D and J gene segments. For a sequence to be retained, a match of at least six nucleotides was required to both a V gene segment and a J gene segment. A rearrangement counted as productive if the CDR3 had no stop codons and remained in frame with V and J, and every other rearrangement counted as non-productive. CDR3 was defined by IMGT convention, running from the second conserved V-encoded cysteine to the conserved J-encoded phenylalanine. In an earlier analysis of around 640 of the donors, sequences lacking an unambiguous match to a single V gene segment were excluded. In an earlier analysis of about 590 of the donors, a V segment was called functional when productive rearrangements were above 56.7%, and segregating when the standard deviation between donors exceeded 5%. A statistical classification framework was built for diagnosing cytomegalovirus status from the catalog of TCR beta chain sequences. In a later analysis, TCR nucleotide sequences were compared against IMGT/GENE-DB human TR gene sequences so that V and J genes could be assigned. The TCRdist pipeline was used in a later analysis to assign CDR3 sequences and most-parsimonious VDJ recombination scenarios. In a later analysis, each TCR beta chain was defined by its CDR3 amino acid sequence together with its V-gene family, and reads without a unique V-gene family were excluded. As a way to deal with suspected cross-contamination and a sequencing artifact, a later analysis dropped roughly 620 nucleotide sequences that were highly shared and had low generation probability. For each public chain, a later analysis derived a clonal expansion index from normalized ranks of inferred template counts within each repertoire. In a later analysis, generation probabilities were computed with a VDJ recombination model fitted to out-of-frame rearrangements, and the resulting probabilities were checked against IGoR. Hypergeometric tests were used in a later analysis to score TCR-TCR, TCR-HLA and TCR-CMV co-occurrence, with a repertoire-size bias correction applied to the TCR pairs. To estimate false discovery rates, a later analysis permuted the HLA or CMV assignments 20 times. In a later analysis, co-occurring TCRs were grouped using DBSCAN, with TCRdist sequence similarity added in when clustering inside HLA-allele-positive subsets. Repertoires with fewer than 30,000 or more than 120,000 public chains, plus five repertoires with anomalous nucleotide sharing, were excluded from co-occurrence clustering. Not all clones reach the TCRdb copy of this immuneACCESS table, which keeps in-frame sequences only. Checked studies attribute under half of the gap to unresolved V genes and leave the rest unexplained. V and J calls and clone size are given by that table; D and trimming were obtained from the DNA. This sample has approximately 110,000 clones in its table, and about 70% of those were observed once. More than 0.7% of the sample is in the top ten clones.

Trimming accounts for 7 bases at V and 0 bases at J, while the number of junction bases matched to no gene is 1. Measured from the cysteine to the phenylalanine, the CDR3 is 13 residues long. Just CDR3 DNA is preserved here, 39 bases in frame from base 1. From a lookup of the germline V gene, CDR1 and CDR2 are ENHRY and SYGVKD. The cohort was made up of 666 healthy bone marrow donors. Cohort members were all nominally healthy when sampled, although unrecorded immune exposures were likely present. The donor was CMV seronegative and belonged to the group of over 300 seronegative cohort members. Every donor gave a peripheral blood sample, and the peripheral blood mononuclear cells from that sample were used for TCR beta sequencing. The Qiagen DNeasy Blood Extraction Kit was used to extract genomic DNA from the blood cell samples.

Sequencing input: PBMCs. The clonotype comes from a woman in her twenties or thirties in good health and CMV-seronegative. The V and J genes are TRBV10-3 and TRBJ1-1; 8 of the junction bases match TRBD1. The CDR3 region has the sequence CAITDRVNTEAFF. The sequence in DNA is TGTGCCATCACGGACAGGGTGAACACTGAAGCTTTCTTT.